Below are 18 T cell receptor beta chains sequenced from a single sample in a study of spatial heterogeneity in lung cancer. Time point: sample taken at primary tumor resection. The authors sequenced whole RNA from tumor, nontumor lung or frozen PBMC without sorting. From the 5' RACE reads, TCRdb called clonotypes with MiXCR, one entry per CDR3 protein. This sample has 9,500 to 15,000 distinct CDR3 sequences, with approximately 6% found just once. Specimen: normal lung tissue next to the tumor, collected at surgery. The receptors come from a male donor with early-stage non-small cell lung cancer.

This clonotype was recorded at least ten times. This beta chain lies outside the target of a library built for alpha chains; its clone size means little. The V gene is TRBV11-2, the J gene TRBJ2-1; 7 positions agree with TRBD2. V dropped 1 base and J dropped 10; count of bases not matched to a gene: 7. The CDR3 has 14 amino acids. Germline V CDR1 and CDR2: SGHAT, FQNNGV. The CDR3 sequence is CASSLGNRGLEQFF. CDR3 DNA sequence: TGTGCCAGCAGCTTAGGAAATAGGGGACTAGAGCAGTTCTTC. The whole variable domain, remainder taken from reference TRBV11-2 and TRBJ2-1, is EAGVAQSPRYKIIEKRQSVAFWCNPISGHATLYWYQQILGQGPKLLIQFQNNGVVDDSQLPKDRFSAERLKGVDSTLKIQPAKLEDSAVYLCASSLGNRGLEQFFGPGTRLTVL.

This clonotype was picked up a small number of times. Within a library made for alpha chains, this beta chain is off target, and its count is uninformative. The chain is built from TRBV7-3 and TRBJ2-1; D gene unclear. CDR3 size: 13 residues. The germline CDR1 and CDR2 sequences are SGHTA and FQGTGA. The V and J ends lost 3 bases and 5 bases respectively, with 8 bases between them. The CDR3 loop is CASSLGNDNEQFF. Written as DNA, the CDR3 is TGTGCCAGCAGCTTGGGCAATGACAATGAGCAGTTCTTC.

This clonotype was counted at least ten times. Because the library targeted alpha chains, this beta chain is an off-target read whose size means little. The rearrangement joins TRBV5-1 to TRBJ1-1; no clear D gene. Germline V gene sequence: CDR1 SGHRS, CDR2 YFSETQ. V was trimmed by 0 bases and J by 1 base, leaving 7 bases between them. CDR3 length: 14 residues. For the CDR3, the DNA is TGCGCCAGCAGCTTGGGGCTGGCGAACACTGAAGCTTTCTTT. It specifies CASSLGLANTEAFF.

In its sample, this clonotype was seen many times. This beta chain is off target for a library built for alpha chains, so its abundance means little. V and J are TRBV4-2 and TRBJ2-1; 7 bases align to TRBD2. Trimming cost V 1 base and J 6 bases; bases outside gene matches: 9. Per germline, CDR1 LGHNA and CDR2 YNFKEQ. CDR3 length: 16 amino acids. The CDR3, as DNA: TGTGCCAGCAGCCAAGCGGCGAGCGGGACCATCAATGAGCAGTTCTTC. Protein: CASSQAASGTINEQFF.

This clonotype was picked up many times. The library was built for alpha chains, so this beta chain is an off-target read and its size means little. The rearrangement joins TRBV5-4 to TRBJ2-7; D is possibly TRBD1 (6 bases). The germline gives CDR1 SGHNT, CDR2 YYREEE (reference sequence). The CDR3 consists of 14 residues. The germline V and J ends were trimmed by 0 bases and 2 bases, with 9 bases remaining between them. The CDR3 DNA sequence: TGTGCCAGCAGCTTGGGGGACATACCCTACGAGCAGTACTTC. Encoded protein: CASSLGDIPYEQYF.

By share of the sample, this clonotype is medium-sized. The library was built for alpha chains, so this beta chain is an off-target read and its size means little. The CDR3 loop reads CSARVGSGQETQYF. CDR3 nucleotides: TGCAGTGCTAGAGTCGGGAGTGGCCAAGAGACCCAGTACTTC. The J gene is TRBJ2-5, the V gene TRBV20-1, with D tentatively TRBD2 (6 bases). Trimming shortened V by 1 base and J by 1 base, and 10 bases separated the two germline ends. This CDR3 has 14 residues. The germline gives CDR1 DFQATT, CDR2 SNEGSKA (reference sequence).

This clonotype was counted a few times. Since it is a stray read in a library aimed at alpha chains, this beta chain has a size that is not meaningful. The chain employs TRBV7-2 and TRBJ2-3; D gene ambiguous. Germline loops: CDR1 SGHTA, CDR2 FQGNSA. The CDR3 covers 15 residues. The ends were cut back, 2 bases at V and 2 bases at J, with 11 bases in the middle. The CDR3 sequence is CASSLFILTTDTQYF. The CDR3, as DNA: TGTGCCAGCAGCTTATTCATCCTCACCACAGATACGCAGTATTTT. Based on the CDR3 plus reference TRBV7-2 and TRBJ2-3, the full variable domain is GAGVSQSPSNKVTEKGKDVELRCDPISGHTALYWYRQSLGQGLEFLIYFQGNSAPDKSGLPSDRFSAERTGGSVSTLTIQRTQQEDSAVYLCASSLFILTTDTQYFGPGTRLTVL.

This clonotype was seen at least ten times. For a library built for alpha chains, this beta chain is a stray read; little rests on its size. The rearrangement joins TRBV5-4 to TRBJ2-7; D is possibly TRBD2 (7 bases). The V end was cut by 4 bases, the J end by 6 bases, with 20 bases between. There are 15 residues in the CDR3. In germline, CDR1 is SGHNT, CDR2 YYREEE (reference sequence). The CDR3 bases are TGTGCCAGCAGCCCGGACGGGGGGCTACTACGCGAGCAGTACTTC. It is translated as CASSPDGGLLREQYF.

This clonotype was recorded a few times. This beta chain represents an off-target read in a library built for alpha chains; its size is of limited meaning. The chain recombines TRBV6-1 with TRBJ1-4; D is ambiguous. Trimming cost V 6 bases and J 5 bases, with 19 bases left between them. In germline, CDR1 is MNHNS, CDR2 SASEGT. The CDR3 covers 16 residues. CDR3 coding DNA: TGTGCCAGCAGAGCCTCGCCGCTACGACGGAATGAAAAACTGTTTTTT. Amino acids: CASRASPLRRNEKLFF.

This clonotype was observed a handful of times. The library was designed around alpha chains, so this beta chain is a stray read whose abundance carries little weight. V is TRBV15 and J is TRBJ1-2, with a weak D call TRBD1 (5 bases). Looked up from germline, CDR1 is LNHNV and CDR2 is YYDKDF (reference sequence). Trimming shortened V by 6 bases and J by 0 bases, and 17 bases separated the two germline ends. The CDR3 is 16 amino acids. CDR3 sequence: CATSPGQPLSNYGYTF. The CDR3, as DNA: TGTGCCACCAGTCCAGGGCAGCCCTTATCTAACTATGGCTACACCTTC.

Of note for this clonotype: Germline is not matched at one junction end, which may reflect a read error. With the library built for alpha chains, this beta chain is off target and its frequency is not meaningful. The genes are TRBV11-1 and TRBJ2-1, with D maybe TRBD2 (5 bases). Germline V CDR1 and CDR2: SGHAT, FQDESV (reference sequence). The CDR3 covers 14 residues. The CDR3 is CASSLEEVYYEQFF. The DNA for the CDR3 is TGTGCCAGCAGCTTGGAGGAGGTATACTATGAGCAGTTCTTT. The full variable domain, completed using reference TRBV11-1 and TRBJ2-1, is EAEVAQSPRYKITEKSQAVAFWCDPISGHATLYWYRQILGQGPELLVQFQDESVVDDSQLPKDRFSAERLKGVDSTLKIQPAELGDSAMYLCASSLEEVYYEQFFGPGTRLTVL.

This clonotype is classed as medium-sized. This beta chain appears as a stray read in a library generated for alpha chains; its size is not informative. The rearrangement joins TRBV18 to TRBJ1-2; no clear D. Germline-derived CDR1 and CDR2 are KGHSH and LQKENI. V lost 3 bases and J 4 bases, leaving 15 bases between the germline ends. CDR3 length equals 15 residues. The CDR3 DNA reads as TGTGCCAGCTCACCGGAATTGGGGTCCATCTATGGCTACACCTTC. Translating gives CASSPELGSIYGYTF.

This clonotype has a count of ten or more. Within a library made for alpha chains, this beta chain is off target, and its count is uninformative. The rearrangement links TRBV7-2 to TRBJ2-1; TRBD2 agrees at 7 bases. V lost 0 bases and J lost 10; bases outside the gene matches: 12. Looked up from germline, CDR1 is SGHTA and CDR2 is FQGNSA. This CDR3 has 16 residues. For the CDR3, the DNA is TGTGCCAGCAGCTTAGCCCGCGTGGGAGGGTCTCGGGAGCAGTTCTTC. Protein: CASSLARVGGSREQFF.

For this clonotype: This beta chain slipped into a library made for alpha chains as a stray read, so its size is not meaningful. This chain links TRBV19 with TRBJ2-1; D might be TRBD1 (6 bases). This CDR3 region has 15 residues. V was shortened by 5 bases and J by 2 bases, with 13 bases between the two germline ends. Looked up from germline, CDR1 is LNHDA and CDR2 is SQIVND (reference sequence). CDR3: CASSPRQGTYNEQFF. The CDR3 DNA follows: TGTGCCAGTAGTCCAAGGCAGGGGACCTACAATGAGCAGTTCTTC. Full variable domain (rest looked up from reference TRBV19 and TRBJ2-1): DGGITQSPKYLFRKEGQNVTLSCEQNLNHDAMYWYRQDPGQGLRLIYYSQIVNDFQKGDIAEGYSVSREKKESFPLTVTSAQKNPTAFYLCASSPRQGTYNEQFFGPGTRLTVL.

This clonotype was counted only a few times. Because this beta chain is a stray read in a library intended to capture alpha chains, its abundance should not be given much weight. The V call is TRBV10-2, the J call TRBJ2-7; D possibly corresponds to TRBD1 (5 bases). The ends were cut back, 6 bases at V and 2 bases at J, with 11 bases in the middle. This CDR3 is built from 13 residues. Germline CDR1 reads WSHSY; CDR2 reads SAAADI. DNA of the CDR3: TGCGCCAGCAGGTCGACAGACACCTACGAGCAGTACTTC. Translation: CASRSTDTYEQYF.

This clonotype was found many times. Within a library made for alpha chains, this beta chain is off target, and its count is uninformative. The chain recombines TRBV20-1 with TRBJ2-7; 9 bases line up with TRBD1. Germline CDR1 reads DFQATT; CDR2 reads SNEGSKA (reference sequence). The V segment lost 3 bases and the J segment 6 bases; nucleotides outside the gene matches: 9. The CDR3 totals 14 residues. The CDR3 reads CSASYQQGALEQYF. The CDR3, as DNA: TGCAGTGCTAGTTACCAACAGGGGGCGCTCGAGCAGTACTTC.

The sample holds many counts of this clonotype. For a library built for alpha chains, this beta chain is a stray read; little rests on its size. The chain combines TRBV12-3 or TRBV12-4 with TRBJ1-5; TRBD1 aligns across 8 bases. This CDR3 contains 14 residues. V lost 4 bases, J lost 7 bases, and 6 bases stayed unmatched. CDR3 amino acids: CASSSGQGWQPQHF. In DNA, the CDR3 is TGTGCCAGCAGTTCCGGACAGGGATGGCAGCCCCAGCATTTT.

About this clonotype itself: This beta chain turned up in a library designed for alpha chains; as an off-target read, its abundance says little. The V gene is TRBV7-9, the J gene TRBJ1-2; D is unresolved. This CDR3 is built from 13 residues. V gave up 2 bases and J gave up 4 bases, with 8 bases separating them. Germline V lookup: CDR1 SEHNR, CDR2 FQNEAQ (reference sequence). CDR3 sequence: CASSLRDRYGYTF. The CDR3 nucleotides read TGTGCCAGCAGCTTAAGGGATCGCTATGGCTACACCTTC.